The 18 T cell receptor beta chains reported below all come from one sample, sequenced in a study of beta chain features in type 1 diabetes. The isolated RNA, all of it, was reverse transcribed, so expressed TCRB transcripts were what got sequenced. Sequenced by immunoSEQ multiplex PCR; TCRdb stores in-frame clones only, minus some. The sample includes 430,000 or so clones, about an eighth of them seen just once. What was sequenced was naive CD4+ T cells from blood. All receptors come from a woman under 30 in good health.

In its sample, this clone was seen a few times. The chain has TRBV29-1 and TRBJ1-4; no firm D call. V was trimmed by 4 bases and J by 8 bases, leaving 14 bases between them. CDR1 and CDR2 from the germline V gene are SQVTM and ANQGSEA. The CDR3 extends over 13 amino acids. CDR3 sequence reads: CSVVRAPGEKLFF. CDR3 DNA sequence: TGCAGCGTTGTTAGGGCCCCGGGGGAAAAACTGTTTTTT.

In this sample, this clone turned up a few times. The rearrangement joins TRBV9 to TRBJ2-2; maybe TRBD1 (5 bases). Germline values: CDR1 SGDLS, CDR2 YYNGEE. Trimming took 2 bases from V and 7 from J, leaving 12 bases between them. This CDR3 is 14 amino acids long. CDR3 protein: CASSVSVGVGELFF. CDR3 DNA: TGTGCCAGCAGCGTTTCAGTAGGGGTCGGGGAGCTGTTTTTT.

The gene calls are TRBV18 and TRBJ1-6; possibly TRBD1 for D (6 bases). Germline V gene data show CDR1 as KGHSH and CDR2 as LQKENI. The CDR3 consists of 12 residues. V lost 3 bases and J 17 bases, leaving 14 bases between the germline ends. This CDR3 is CASSPQQGSIHF. The CDR3 DNA reads TGTGCCAGCTCACCGCAGCAGGGGAGTATCCACTTT.

This clone was seen a few times. Other DNA sequences from this sample encode an identical CDR3 as well. This sequence joins TRBV30 and TRBJ2-7; possible D gene TRBD2, 5 bases. The CDR3 is 11 amino acids. Germline values: CDR1 GTSNPN, CDR2 SVGIG (reference sequence). V lost 3 bases, J lost 3 bases, and 6 bases lay in between. The CDR3 spells CAWSGGYEQYF. In nucleotides, the CDR3 is TGTGCCTGGAGCGGAGGCTACGAGCAGTACTTC.

For this clone: The identical CDR3 is also encoded by other nucleotide sequences in the sample. The V call is TRBV19, the J call TRBJ1-1; TRBD1 agrees at 7 bases. The CDR3 extends over 14 amino acids. Germline CDR1 LNHDA, CDR2 SQIVND (reference sequence). The V and J ends lost 3 bases and 0 bases, in that order; junction bases with no gene match: 1. CDR3 nucleotide sequence: TGTGCCAGTAGTATCAGGGGGTTGAACACTGAAGCTTTCTTT. It codes for CASSIRGLNTEAFF. The entire variable domain, with the rest obtained from reference TRBV19 and TRBJ1-1, is as follows: DGGITQSPKYLFRKEGQNVTLSCEQNLNHDAMYWYRQDPGQGLRLIYYSQIVNDFQKGDIAEGYSVSREKKESFPLTVTSAQKNPTAFYLCASSIRGLNTEAFFGQGTRLTVV.

This clone was detected only a few times. The V gene is TRBV5-1, the J gene TRBJ1-6; D not certain. The CDR3 loop spans 15 amino acids. Per the germline V gene, CDR1 is SGHRS and CDR2 is YFSETQ. V gave up 0 bases and J gave up 10 bases, with 14 bases separating them. CDR3 loop: CASSLDGQVGSPLHF. The CDR3 DNA follows: TGCGCCAGCAGCTTGGACGGGCAGGTCGGATCACCCCTCCACTTT.

The gene calls are TRBV29-1 and TRBJ2-7; D ambiguous. The CDR3 totals 14 residues. Trimming cost V 4 bases and J 0 bases, with 13 bases left between them. Germline values: CDR1 SQVTM, CDR2 ANQGSEA. For the CDR3, the DNA is TGCAGCGTTGTCCTCACGAGTAGCTCCTACGAGCAGTACTTC. Translating it yields CSVVLTSSSYEQYF.

This clone was recorded a few times. The chain has TRBV7-2 and TRBJ2-1; unclear D gene. The CDR3 has 11 residues. Trimming stripped 4 bases from V and 5 bases from J, with 3 bases between. Per germline, CDR1 SGHTA and CDR2 FQGNSA. CDR3 sequence: CASSSHNEQFF. In DNA, the CDR3 is TGTGCCAGCAGCTCACACAATGAGCAGTTCTTC. The whole variable domain, filled in from reference TRBV7-2 and TRBJ2-1, reads GAGVSQSPSNKVTEKGKDVELRCDPISGHTALYWYRQSLGQGLEFLIYFQGNSAPDKSGLPSDRFSAERTGGSVSTLTIQRTQQEDSAVYLCASSSHNEQFFGPGTRLTVL.

The chain has TRBV4-1 and TRBJ1-1; no definite D call. Germline V lookup: CDR1 MGHRA, CDR2 YSYEKL. The CDR3 is made up of 18 amino acids. Between the trimmed V and J ends, which lost 1 base and 0 bases, there was a span of 18 bases. The CDR3 DNA reads TGCGCCAGCAGCCAAGTCCTCTTGCGGCAGACTTTGAACACTGAAGCTTTCTTT. It encodes CASSQVLLRQTLNTEAFF.

This clone was observed a few times. The rearrangement joins TRBV4-3 to TRBJ2-3, with D perhaps TRBD1 or TRBD2 (6 bases each). The V and J ends lost 5 bases and 1 base respectively, with 13 bases between them. CDR1 LGHNA and CDR2 YSLEER come from the germline V gene. The CDR3 sequence is 15 residues long. CDR3 sequence (DNA): TGCGCCAGCAGCTATAGCCGGGGGCGCACAGATACGCAGTATTTT. It specifies CASSYSRGRTDTQYF.

This clone appeared a few times. The rearrangement uses TRBV2 and TRBJ2-5, with 8 bases fitting TRBD1. The germline CDR1 and CDR2 sequences are SNHLY and FYNNEI. Trimming cost V 2 bases and J 5 bases; bases outside gene matches: 10. There are 16 residues in the CDR3. The CDR3 DNA reads as TGTGCCAGCAGTGAACCAGGGGGCCTGTCCCAGGAGACCCAGTACTTC. Translating gives CASSEPGGLSQETQYF.

This rearrangement joins TRBV4-2 to TRBJ2-1; D is possibly TRBD2 (6 bases). CDR1 and CDR2 (germline): LGHNA, YNFKEQ. The CDR3 totals 15 residues. Trimming left V 4 bases short and J 0 bases short, with 10 bases between. This CDR3 is CASSREDLSYNEQFF. The CDR3, as DNA: TGTGCCAGCAGCCGGGAGGACCTCTCCTACAATGAGCAGTTCTTC.

The V and J genes are TRBV23-1 and TRBJ2-6; TRBD1 matches at 10 bases. TRBV23-1 is filed as an ORF, its function uncertain. The CDR3 is 19 amino acids. V trimming: 3 bases; J trimming: 0 bases; junction bases outside the gene matches: 8. The CDR3, as DNA: TGCGCCAGCAGTCATCACGGGACAGGGGAACTCTCTGGGGCCAACGTCCTGACTTTC. Translation: CASSHHGTGELSGANVLTF.

The chain combines TRBV10-3 with TRBJ2-7; D remains unclear. Per germline, CDR1 ENHRY and CDR2 SYGVKD. This CDR3 comprises 13 residues. Trimming removed 6 bases at V and 6 bases at J, with 15 bases between. CDR3 sequence reads: CAIRTSGSGEQYV. The CDR3 region has the DNA TGTGCCATCAGGACATCGGGCTCGGGCGAGCAGTACGTC.

CDR3 DNA: TGTGCCAGCAGCTCCGGACAGGGGGCCTACGAGCAGTACTTC. Translated, it gives CASSSGQGAYEQYF. This rearrangement joins TRBV13 to TRBJ2-7, with 10 nucleotides matching TRBD1. The CDR3 spans 14 residues. The V and J ends lost 4 bases and 2 bases, in that order; junction bases with no gene match: 2. CDR1 and CDR2 from the germline V gene are PRHDT and FYEKMQ (reference sequence).

In its sample, this clone was seen a few times. The chain carries TRBV7-6 and TRBJ2-1; D is ambiguous. CDR1 SGHVS and CDR2 FNYEAQ come from the germline V gene. The V gene lost 5 bases and the J gene lost 8 bases, with 16 bases spanning the gap. CDR3 length equals 14 residues. The CDR3 loop reads CASSTYEFSHEQFF. The CDR3 DNA sequence: TGTGCCAGCAGCACCTACGAGTTCAGCCATGAGCAGTTCTTC.

This clone was seen just once. The gene calls are TRBV30 and TRBJ2-5; 7 bases fit TRBD1. J gave up 5 bases and V 2 bases, and 5 bases lay outside the gene matches. The CDR3 spans 13 residues. Germline V gene sequence: CDR1 GTSNPN, CDR2 SVGIG (reference sequence). CDR3 in DNA: TGTGCCTGGAGTTCGGCAGGGGGTGAGACCCAGTACTTC. Protein sequence: CAWSSAGGETQYF.

The V and J genes are TRBV6-5 and TRBJ1-4; no firm D call. Germline values: CDR1 MNHEY, CDR2 SVGAGI. V lost 6 bases to trimming and J lost 5 bases, with 4 bases between them. This CDR3 comprises 11 residues. The CDR3 region has the DNA TGTGCCAGCAGGAACAATGAAAAACTGTTTTTT. Translating it yields CASRNNEKLFF.